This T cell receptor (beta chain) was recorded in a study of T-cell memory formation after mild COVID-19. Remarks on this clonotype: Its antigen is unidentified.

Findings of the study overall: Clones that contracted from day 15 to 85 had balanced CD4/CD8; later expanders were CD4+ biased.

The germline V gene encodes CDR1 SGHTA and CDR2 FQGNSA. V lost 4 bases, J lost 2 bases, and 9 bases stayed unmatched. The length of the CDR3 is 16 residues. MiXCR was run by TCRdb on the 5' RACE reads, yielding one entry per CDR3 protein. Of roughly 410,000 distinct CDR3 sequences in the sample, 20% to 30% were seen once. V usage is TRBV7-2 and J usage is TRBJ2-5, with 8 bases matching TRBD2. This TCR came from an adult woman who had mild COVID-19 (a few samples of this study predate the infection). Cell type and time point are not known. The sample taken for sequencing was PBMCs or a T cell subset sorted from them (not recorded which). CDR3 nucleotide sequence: TGTGCCAGCAGCTCCCGTCGACGGGGGGGTCAAGAGACCCAGTACTTC. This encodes CASSSRRRGGQETQYF.